A selection of T cell receptor beta chains follows, all from one sample in a study of T cells expressing NK-cell markers. For each CDR3 protein, TCRdb gives one entry from its re-call of the 5' RACE reads, without DNA. The table lists approximately 460,000 distinct CDR3 sequences. Sequencing was done on a sample of blood T cells: a sorted CD56 or NKG2C T cell subset, CD4+ or CD8+ T cells, or bulk PBMC T cells (not recorded which). These receptors were collected from a woman between 18 and 69 years old in good health. CDR3s include the opening cysteine and the closing phenylalanine or tryptophan. The order of the fields is J gene, V gene, CDR3 protein.

TRBJ2-5,TRBV12-3/TRBV12-4,CATRGTLEETQYF
TRBJ1-5,TRBV12-3/TRBV12-4,CASSLAREADQPQHF
TRBJ2-1,TRBV5-1,CASSLGTTRNEQFF
TRBJ1-1,TRBV7-9,CASSFDRTNTDAFF
TRBJ2-1,TRBV6-5,CASSYLQGFRNEQFF
TRBJ2-1,TRBV11-3,CASSSSGAGPQIF
TRBJ1-5,TRBV27,CASSLRGNGNQPQHF
TRBJ2-2,TRBV7-2,CASSFPGLAGGTGELFF
TRBJ2-1,TRBV12-3/TRBV12-4,CASSPPGPVGNEQFF
TRBJ2-5,TRBV21-1,CASSLAEGVVETQYF
TRBJ2-1,TRBV12-3/TRBV12-4,CASRQLGLGGGRAVNEQFF
TRBJ2-1,TRBV6-1,CASSEWGRGSYNEQFF
TRBJ2-2,TRBV7-6,CASSLEPTTGELFF
TRBJ1-1,TRBV28,CASSFITGRGLNTEAFF
TRBJ2-7,TRBV18,CASSPSRQAPYEQYF
TRBJ2-1,TRBV19,CASNRGSSYNEQFF
TRBJ1-4,TRBV9,CASSPLGTGVEKLFF
TRBJ2-1,TRBV21-1,CASSKSGLSSQFF
TRBJ1-2,TRBV5-6,CASSFDREGNYGYTF
TRBJ2-3,TRBV4-3,CASSQLTSGGITDTQYF
TRBJ1-2,TRBV5-1,CASSFWTGGSYGYTF
TRBJ2-3,TRBV20-1,CSARDSSRGNTQYF
TRBJ2-5,TRBV15,CATSAGRETQYF
TRBJ1-5,TRBV25-1,CASSEYWDGYSNQPQHF
TRBJ2-5,TRBV7-2,CASSVRQARETQYF
TRBJ1-1,TRBV7-2,CASSSQRGTNTEAFF
TRBJ2-7,TRBV12-3/TRBV12-4,CASSPRPEGIYEQYF
TRBJ2-5,TRBV5-1,CASSLQLAFQETQYF
TRBJ2-1,TRBV5-1,CATQEGGRGRADNEQFF
TRBJ2-3,TRBV7-7,CASSRLGGQGTDTQYF
TRBJ2-2,TRBV11-2,CASSLGPESSTGELFF
TRBJ2-3,TRBV3-1,CASSQVTAGTDTQYF
TRBJ2-5,TRBV5-1,CASSSKQDFQETQYF
TRBJ1-3,TRBV5-1,CASSLNAGYTIYF
TRBJ1-3,TRBV12-5,CASGLVPSFSGNTIYF
TRBJ2-7,TRBV7-2,CASSLERSRGWHEQYF
TRBJ2-7,TRBV6-5,CASSYSTTGAYEQYF